The text below deals with one T cell receptor beta chain. This entry comes from a study of T cells in Graves' hyperthyroidism and ophthalmopathy. The definition of stable Graves' hyperthyroidism was no ophthalmopathy progression within 18 months. Hyperthyroidism in the patients, aged 18 to 65, was newly diagnosed and under 2 months in duration. Clinical symptoms, serum thyroxine, TRAb, thyroid ultrasound and orbital computed tomography informed diagnoses. The V gene end was trimmed by 3 bases and the J gene end by 1 base; junction bases not matched to a gene: 6. Germline-derived CDR1 and CDR2 are SGDLS and YYNGEE. This CDR3 is built from 15 residues. There were TCR beta CDR3 regions amplified from RNA transcripts. HTBI primers drove first-round RT-PCR of the TCR CDR3. TCRdb reprocessed the multiplex PCR reads via MiXCR and lists one record per CDR3 protein. The data hold 480,000 or so distinct CDR3 sequences, with over 13% observed a single time.

This rearrangement joins TRBV9 to TRBJ1-1, with TRBD1 matching 7 bases. This sequence originates from a woman in her late teens or twenties with Graves' hyperthyroidism. Material: blood. The CDR3 DNA follows: TGTGCCAGCAGCGGACTAGGGGGCTGGAACACTGAAGCTTTCTTT. Translation: CASSGLGGWNTEAFF.